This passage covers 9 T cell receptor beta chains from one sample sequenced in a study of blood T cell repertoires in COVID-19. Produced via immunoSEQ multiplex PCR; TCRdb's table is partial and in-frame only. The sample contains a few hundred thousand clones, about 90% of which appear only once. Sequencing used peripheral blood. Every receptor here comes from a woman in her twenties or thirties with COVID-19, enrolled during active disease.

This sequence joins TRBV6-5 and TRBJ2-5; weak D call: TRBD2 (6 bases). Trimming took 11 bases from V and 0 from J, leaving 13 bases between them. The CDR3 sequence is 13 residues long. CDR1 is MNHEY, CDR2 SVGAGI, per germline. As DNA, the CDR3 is TGTGCCGCATCGGAGGGGTACCAAGAGACCCAGTACTTC. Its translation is CAASEGYQETQYF.

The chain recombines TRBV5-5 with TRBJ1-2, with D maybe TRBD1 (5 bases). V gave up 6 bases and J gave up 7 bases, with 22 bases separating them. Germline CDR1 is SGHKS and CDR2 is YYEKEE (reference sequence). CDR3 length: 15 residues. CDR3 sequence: CASTRLGGEVSGYTF. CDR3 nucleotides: TGTGCCAGCACCCGACTGGGGGGGGAAGTGAGTGGCTACACCTTC.

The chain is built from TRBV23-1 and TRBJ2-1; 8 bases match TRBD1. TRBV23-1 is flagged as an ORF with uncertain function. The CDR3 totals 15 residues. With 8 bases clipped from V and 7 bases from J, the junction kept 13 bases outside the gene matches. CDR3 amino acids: CASPYWDRFSNEQFF. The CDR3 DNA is TGCGCCAGCCCCTATTGGGACAGGTTTAGTAATGAGCAGTTCTTC.

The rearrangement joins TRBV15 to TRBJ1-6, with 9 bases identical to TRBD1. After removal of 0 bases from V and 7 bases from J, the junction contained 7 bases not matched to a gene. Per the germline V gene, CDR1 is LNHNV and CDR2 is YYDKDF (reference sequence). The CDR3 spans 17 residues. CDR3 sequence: CATSRDRDRGLNSPLHF. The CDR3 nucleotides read TGTGCCACCAGCAGAGATCGAGACAGGGGGTTGAATTCACCCCTCCACTTT.

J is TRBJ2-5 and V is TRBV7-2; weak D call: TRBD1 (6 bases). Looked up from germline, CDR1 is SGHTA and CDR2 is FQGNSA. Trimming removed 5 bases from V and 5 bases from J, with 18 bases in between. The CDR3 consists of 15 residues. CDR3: CASSEPGHRGETQYF. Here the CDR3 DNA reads TGTGCCAGCAGCGAACCGGGACATAGAGGGGAGACCCAGTACTTC.

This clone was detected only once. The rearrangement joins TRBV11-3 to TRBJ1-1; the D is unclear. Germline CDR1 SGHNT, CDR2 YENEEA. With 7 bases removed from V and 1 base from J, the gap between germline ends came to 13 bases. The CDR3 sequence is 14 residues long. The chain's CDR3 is CASTRTISNTEAFF. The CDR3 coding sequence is TGTGCCAGCACCCGAACTATTTCGAACACTGAAGCTTTCTTT.

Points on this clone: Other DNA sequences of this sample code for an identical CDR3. The CDR3 spells CASSSGGQPQHF. CDR3 nucleotide sequence: TGTGCCAGCAGCTCGGGTGGCCAGCCCCAGCATTTT. The chain joins TRBV5-6 to TRBJ1-5; D is unclear. Germline CDR1 and CDR2: SGHDT and YYEEEE. The CDR3 is 12 amino acids. Trimming left V 3 bases short and J 7 bases short, with 8 bases between.

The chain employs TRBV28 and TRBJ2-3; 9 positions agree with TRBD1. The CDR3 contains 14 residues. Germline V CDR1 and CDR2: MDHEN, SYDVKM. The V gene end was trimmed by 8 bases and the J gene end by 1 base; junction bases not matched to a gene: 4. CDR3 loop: CASGQGSRTDTQYF. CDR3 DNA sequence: TGTGCCAGCGGACAGGGGTCCCGCACAGATACGCAGTATTTT.

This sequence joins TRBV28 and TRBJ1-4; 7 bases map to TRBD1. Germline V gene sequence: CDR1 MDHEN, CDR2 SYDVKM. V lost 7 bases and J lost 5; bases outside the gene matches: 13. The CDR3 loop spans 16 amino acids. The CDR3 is CASTQGGPFSNEKLFF. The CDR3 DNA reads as TGTGCCAGCACCCAGGGGGGCCCCTTTAGCAATGAAAAACTGTTTTTT.